This entry concerns a single T cell receptor beta chain. The sample originates from a study of blood T cell repertoires in COVID-19. The V and J ends lost 10 bases and 7 bases respectively, with 16 bases between them. This CDR3 is built from 12 residues. CDR1 and CDR2 from the germline V gene are MNHNY and SVGAGI (reference sequence). TCRdb's table, derived via immunoSEQ multiplex PCR, lists solely in-frame clones and lacks some. The table shows some 80,000 clones, with approximately 78% occurring only once. The chain uses TRBV6-6 and TRBJ1-1, with D unclear. The sequence was obtained from a man between 60 and 75 years old with COVID-19, enrolled during active disease. Sequencing was performed on peripheral blood. CDR3 loop: CATLRGSNEAFF. DNA for the CDR3: TGTGCCACCCTTCGAGGGAGTAATGAAGCTTTCTTT.